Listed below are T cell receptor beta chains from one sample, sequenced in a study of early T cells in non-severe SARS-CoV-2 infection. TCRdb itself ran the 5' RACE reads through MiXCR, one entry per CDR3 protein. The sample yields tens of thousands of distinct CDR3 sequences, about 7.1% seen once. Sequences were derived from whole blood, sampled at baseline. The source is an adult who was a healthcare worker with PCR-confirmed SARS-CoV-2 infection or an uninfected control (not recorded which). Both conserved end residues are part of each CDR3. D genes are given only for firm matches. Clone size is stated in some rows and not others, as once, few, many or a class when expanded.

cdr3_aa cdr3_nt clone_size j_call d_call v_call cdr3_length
CASSFWRGGPDTQYF TGTGCCAGCAGCTTTTGGCGGGGGGGGCCAGATACGCAGTATTTT NA TRBJ2-3 TRBD2 TRBV7-2 15
CASTGLAGVETQYF TGCGCCAGCACGGGACTAGCGGGGGTGGAGACCCAGTACTTC NA TRBJ2-5 TRBD2 TRBV10-2 14
CASSFGRGTDTQYF TGTGCCAGCAGCTTCGGACGAGGCACAGATACGCAGTATTTT NA TRBJ2-3 NA TRBV7-6 14
CASREPLSYNEQFF TGTGCCAGCAGAGAGCCCCTTTCTTACAATGAGCAGTTCTTC many TRBJ2-1 NA TRBV12-3/TRBV12-4 14
CSVEDLLAVDEQYF TGCAGCGTTGAAGATCTACTAGCCGTCGACGAGCAGTACTTC many TRBJ2-7 NA TRBV29-1 14
CAISDTTEGSGNTIYF TGTGCCATCAGTGATACGACGGAAGGCTCTGGAAACACCATATATTTT few TRBJ1-3 NA TRBV10-3 16
CASSLMSSLDQETQYF TGTGCCAGCAGTCTCATGTCCTCTTTGGACCAAGAGACCCAGTACTTC many TRBJ2-5 NA TRBV12-3/TRBV12-4 16
CASRTTGQSLEQYF TGTGCCAGCAGGACAACCGGACAGAGCCTCGAGCAGTACTTC many TRBJ2-7 NA TRBV4-2 14
CASSPPPRGATDTQYF TGTGCCAGCAGCCCCCCCCCCAGGGGAGCCACAGATACGCAGTATTTT many TRBJ2-3 NA TRBV7-2 16
CASRSGTGSNQPQHF TGTGCCAGCAGATCCGGGACGGGGTCAAATCAGCCCCAGCATTTT many TRBJ1-5 NA TRBV12-3/TRBV12-4 15
CASSGTGEGEQYF TGTGCCAGCAGTGGGACAGGGGAAGGCGAGCAGTACTTC medium-sized TRBJ2-7 TRBD1 TRBV2 13
CASSPMGLEAFF TGTGCCAGCAGCCCGATGGGTCTTGAAGCTTTCTTT many TRBJ1-1 NA TRBV28 12
CASRPDSSYNEQFF TGTGCCAGCAGACCGGACAGCTCCTACAATGAGCAGTTCTTC many TRBJ2-1 NA TRBV6-5 14
CASSLGPLRGPETQYF TGTGCCAGCAGCTTAGGTCCCCTGCGGGGCCCAGAGACCCAGTACTTC few TRBJ2-5 NA TRBV7-8 16
CASSLPGTGGWRTEAFF TGTGCCAGCAGTTTGCCCGGGACAGGGGGCTGGCGCACTGAAGCTTTCTTT few TRBJ1-1 TRBD1 TRBV28 17
CASRPNRESYGYTF TGTGCCAGCAGACCTAACAGGGAGTCCTATGGCTACACCTTC many TRBJ1-2 NA TRBV27 14
CSVSDRDEQYF TGCAGCGTTTCGGACAGGGACGAGCAGTACTTC NA TRBJ2-7 TRBD1 TRBV29-1 11
CASRDRAGGNQPQHF TGTGCCAGCAGGGACAGGGCGGGGGGCAATCAGCCCCAGCATTTT few TRBJ1-5 TRBD1 TRBV2 15
CASSMGDRTYFYEQYF TGTGCCAGTAGCATGGGGGACAGGACCTATTTCTACGAGCAGTACTTC NA TRBJ2-7 TRBD1 TRBV19 16
CSGGILQGEQYF TGCAGCGGAGGGATCTTACAGGGCGAGCAGTACTTC NA TRBJ2-7 NA TRBV29-1 12
CASSAQGHGEAFF TGTGCCAGCAGTGCCCAAGGACATGGAGAAGCTTTCTTT few TRBJ1-1 NA TRBV2 13
CASSEVGQISGNTIYF TGTGCCAGCAGTGAAGTAGGACAGATCTCTGGAAACACCATATATTTT many TRBJ1-3 NA TRBV2 16
CASSPGWLMAEAFF TGTGCCAGCAGTCCAGGGTGGCTGATGGCTGAAGCTTTCTTT few TRBJ1-1 NA TRBV28 14
CASSQKAQREHQETQYF TGTGCCAGCAGCCAAAAAGCCCAGAGGGAACACCAAGAGACCCAGTACTTC few TRBJ2-5 NA TRBV4-2 17
CASSYSVGLEGYF TGTGCCAGCAGTTACTCTGTCGGACTGGAGGGGTACTTC NA TRBJ2-5 NA TRBV6-2/TRBV6-3 13
CASSIGETEAFF TGTGCCAGCAGCATCGGGGAGACTGAAGCTTTCTTT NA TRBJ1-1 NA TRBV9 12
CASSPYPGEDYGYTF TGTGCCAGCTCACCATACCCGGGGGAGGACTATGGCTACACCTTC many TRBJ1-2 NA TRBV18 15
CASRRGGSGTDTQYF TGTGCCAGCAGGAGGGGCGGTTCGGGCACAGATACGCAGTATTTT many TRBJ2-3 NA TRBV27 15
CASSSQGGYQETQYF TGCGCCAGCAGCTCCCAGGGGGGGTACCAAGAGACCCAGTACTTC many TRBJ2-5 NA TRBV5-1 15
CASSQPQGRVTEAFF TGTGCCAGCAGCCAGCCACAGGGGAGGGTTACTGAAGCTTTCTTT few TRBJ1-1 TRBD1 TRBV14 15
CARSLAVRDFTDTQYF TGTGCCAGAAGCTTGGCCGTTCGGGACTTCACAGATACGCAGTATTTT many TRBJ2-3 NA TRBV5-3 16
CASGGNGPSEQFF TGTGCCAGCGGTGGGAACGGTCCCAGTGAGCAGTTCTTC NA TRBJ2-1 NA TRBV28 13
CASSENNEQFF TGTGCCAGCAGTGAGAACAATGAGCAGTTCTTC many TRBJ2-1 NA TRBV25-1 11
CAISDLGGALDTQYF TGTGCCATCAGTGATTTGGGGGGGGCCTTAGATACGCAGTATTTT NA TRBJ2-3 NA TRBV10-3 15
CASSFRGPYNEQFF TGTGCCAGCAGCTTCCGGGGGCCCTACAATGAGCAGTTCTTC few TRBJ2-1 NA TRBV5-6 14
CATSDGQEETQYF TGTGCCACCAGTGATGGGCAGGAAGAGACCCAGTACTTC NA TRBJ2-5 NA TRBV24-1 13
CASSQELLSGGETQCF TGCGCCAGCAGCCAAGAACTACTGTCCGGTGGAGAGACCCAGTGCTTC NA TRBJ2-5 NA TRBV4-1 16
CASSLPGRRFEQYF TGTGCCAGTAGTCTCCCCGGGAGACGATTCGAGCAGTACTTC many TRBJ2-7 NA TRBV19 14
CASSLRRGGTGELFF TGTGCCAGCAGCCTTCGCAGGGGGGGAACCGGGGAGCTGTTTTTT NA TRBJ2-2 NA TRBV4-2 15
CASSLRDVESGANVLTF TGCGCCAGCAGCCTCCGGGACGTTGAGTCTGGGGCCAACGTCCTGACTTTC few TRBJ2-6 NA TRBV5-1 17
CASSPGNPYEQYF TGTGCCAGCAGCCCTGGTAACCCGTACGAGCAGTACTTC many TRBJ2-7 NA TRBV5-6 13
CSADETGTGARHF TGCAGTGCTGACGAAACCGGGACAGGGGCACGGCATTTT many TRBJ1-5 TRBD1 TRBV20-1 13
CSAKWQGNTGELFF TGCAGTGCAAAGTGGCAGGGTAACACCGGGGAGCTGTTTTTT many TRBJ2-2 NA TRBV20-1 14